The 2 T cell receptor beta chains below were found in one sample sequenced in a study of vaccination and CD4 T cells after COVID-19. The Oncomine TCR Beta short-read assay was applied to DNA of cultured CD4+ T cells. Using its own MiXCR run on the PCR reads, TCRdb lists one record per CDR3 protein. Of under 20,000 distinct CDR3 sequences detected, approximately 53% appear once; the ten largest clones hold around 7.7%. Their specific antigens are unknown. Treatment here: approximately 11-day PBMC culture with coronavirus spike peptide pools or control peptides (ViraFEST assay). The input for sequencing was CD4+ T cells from blood, cultured in vitro, taken before SARS-CoV-2 vaccination. These receptors were collected from a human donor who had recovered from COVID-19.

This clonotype came up a few times. The J gene is TRBJ2-1, the V gene TRBV2; D gene uncertain. The ends were cut back, 5 bases at V and 2 bases at J, with 13 bases in the middle. This CDR3 is 15 amino acids long. Germline CDR1 and CDR2: SNHLY and FYNNEI. The CDR3 coding sequence is TGTGCCAGCAGTTACTCCGGCGGAACCTACAATGAGCAGTTCTTC. It is translated as CASSYSGGTYNEQFF.

The DNA for the CDR3 is TGTGCCATCAAGGTTGGCGGAGAAGAGACCCAGTACTTC. Translation gives CAIKVGGEETQYF. The chain links TRBV10-3 to TRBJ2-5, with unresolved D. This CDR3 spans 13 amino acids. CDR1 is ENHRY and CDR2 is SYGVKD in the germline V gene. The V and J ends lost 7 bases and 3 bases respectively, with 12 bases between them.